This T cell receptor beta chain was retrieved from a study of cytomegalovirus exposure and HLA in healthy donors. Study results and caveats: There were 150 to 200 TCR beta chains listed as cytomegalovirus-associated. A later analysis found first-cohort TCR clusters tended to co-occur in the 90 to 150 validation repertoires.

The donors formed part of the roughly 120-subject validation cohort, distinct from the 666-subject first cohort. Assay: immunoSEQ multiplex PCR; the TCRdb copy retains only in-frame clones and omits some. The data contain 250,000 or so clones, roughly nine tenths of them singletons. As for this clone: Its antigen is unidentified.

The CDR3 runs 12 residues. V lost 4 bases, J lost 8 bases, and 10 bases lay in between. Germline CDR1 and CDR2: MNHNS and SASEGT. The clonotype comes from a man aged 18 to 29 in good health and CMV-seropositive. Input material: PBMCs. This chain joins TRBV6-1 and TRBJ2-3, with D perhaps TRBD2 (6 bases). The CDR3 nucleotides read TGTGCCAGCAGTGTCTCGCGGGGTACGCAGTATTTT. It is translated as CASSVSRGTQYF.